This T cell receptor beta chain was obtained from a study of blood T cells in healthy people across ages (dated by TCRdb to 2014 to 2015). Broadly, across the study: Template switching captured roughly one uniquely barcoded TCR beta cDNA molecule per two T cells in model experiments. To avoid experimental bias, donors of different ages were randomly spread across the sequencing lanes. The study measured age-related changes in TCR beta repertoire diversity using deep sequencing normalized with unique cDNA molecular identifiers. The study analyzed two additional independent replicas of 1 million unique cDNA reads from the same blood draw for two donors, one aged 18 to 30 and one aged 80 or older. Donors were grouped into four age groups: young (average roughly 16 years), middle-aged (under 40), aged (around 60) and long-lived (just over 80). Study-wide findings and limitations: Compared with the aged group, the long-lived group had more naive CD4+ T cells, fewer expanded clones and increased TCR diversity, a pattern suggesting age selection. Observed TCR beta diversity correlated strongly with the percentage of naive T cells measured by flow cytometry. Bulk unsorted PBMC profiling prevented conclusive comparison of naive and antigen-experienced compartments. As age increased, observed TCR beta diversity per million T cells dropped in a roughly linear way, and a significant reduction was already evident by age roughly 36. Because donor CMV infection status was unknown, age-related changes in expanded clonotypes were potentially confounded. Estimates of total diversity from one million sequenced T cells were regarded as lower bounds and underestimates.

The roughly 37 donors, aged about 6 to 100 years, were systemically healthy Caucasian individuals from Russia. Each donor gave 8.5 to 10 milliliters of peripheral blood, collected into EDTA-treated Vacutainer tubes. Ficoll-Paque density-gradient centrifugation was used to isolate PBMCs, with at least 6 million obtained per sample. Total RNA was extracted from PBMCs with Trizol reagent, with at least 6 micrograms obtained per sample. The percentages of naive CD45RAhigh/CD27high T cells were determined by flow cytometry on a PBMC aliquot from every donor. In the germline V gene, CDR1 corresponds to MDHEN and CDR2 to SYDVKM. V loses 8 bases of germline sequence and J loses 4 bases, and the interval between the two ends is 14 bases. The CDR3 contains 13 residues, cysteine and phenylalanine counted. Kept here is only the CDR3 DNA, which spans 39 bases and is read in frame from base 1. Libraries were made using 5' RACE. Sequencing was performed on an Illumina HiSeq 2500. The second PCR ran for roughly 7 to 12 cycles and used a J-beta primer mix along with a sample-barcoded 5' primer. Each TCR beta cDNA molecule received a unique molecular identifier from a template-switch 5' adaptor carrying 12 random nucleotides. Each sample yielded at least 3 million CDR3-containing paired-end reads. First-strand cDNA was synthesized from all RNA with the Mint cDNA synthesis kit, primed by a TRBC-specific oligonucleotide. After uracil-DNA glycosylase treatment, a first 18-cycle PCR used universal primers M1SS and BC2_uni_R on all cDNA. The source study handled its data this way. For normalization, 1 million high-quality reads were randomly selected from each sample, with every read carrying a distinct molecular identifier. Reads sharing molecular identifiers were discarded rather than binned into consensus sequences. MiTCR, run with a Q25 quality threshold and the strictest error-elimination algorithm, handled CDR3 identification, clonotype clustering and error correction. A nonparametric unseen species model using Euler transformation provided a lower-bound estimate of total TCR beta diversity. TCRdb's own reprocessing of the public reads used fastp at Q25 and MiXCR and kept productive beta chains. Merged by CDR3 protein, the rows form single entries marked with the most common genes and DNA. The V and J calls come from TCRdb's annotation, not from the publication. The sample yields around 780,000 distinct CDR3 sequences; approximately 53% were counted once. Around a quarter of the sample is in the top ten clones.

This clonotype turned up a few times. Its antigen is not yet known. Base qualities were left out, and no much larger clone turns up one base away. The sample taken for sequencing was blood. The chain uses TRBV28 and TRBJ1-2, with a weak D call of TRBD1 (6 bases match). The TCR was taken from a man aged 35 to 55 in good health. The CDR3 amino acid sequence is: CASAAGATYGYTF. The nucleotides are TGTGCCAGCGCGGCAGGGGCGACCTATGGCTACACCTTC.